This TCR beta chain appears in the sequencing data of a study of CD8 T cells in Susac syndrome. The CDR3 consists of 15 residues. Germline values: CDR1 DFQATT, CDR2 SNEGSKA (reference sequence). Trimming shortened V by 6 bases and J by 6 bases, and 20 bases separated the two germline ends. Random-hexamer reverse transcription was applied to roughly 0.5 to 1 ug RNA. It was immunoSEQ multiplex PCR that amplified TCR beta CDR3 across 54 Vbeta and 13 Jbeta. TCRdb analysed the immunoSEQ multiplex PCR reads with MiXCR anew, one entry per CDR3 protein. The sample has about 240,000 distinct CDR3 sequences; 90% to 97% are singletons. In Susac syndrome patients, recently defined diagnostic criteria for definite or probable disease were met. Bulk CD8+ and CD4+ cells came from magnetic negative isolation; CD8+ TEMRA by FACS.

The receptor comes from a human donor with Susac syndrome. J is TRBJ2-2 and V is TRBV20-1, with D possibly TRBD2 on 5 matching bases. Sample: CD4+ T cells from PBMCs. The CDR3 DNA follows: TGCAGTGCCAAAGCTCTGGGGAGAGCGCCCGGGGAGCTGTTTTTT. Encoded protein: CSAKALGRAPGELFF.